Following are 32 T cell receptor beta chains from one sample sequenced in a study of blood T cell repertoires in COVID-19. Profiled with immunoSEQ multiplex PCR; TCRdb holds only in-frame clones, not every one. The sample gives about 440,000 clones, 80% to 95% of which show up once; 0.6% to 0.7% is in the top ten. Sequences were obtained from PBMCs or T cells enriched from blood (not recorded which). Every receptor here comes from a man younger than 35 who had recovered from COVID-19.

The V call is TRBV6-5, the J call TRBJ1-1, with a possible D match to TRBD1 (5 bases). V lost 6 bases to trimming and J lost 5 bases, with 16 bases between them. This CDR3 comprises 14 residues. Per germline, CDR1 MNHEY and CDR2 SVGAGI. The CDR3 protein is CASSSAIQVTEAFF. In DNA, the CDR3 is TGTGCCAGCAGCTCCGCGATACAGGTGACTGAAGCTTTCTTT.

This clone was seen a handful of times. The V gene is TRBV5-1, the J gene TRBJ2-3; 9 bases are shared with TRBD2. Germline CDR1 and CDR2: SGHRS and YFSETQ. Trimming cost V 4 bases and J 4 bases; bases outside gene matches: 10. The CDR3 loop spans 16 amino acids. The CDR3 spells CASSSSGSRLPDTQYF. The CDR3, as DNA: TGCGCCAGCAGCAGTAGCGGGAGCCGTCTTCCAGATACGCAGTATTTT.

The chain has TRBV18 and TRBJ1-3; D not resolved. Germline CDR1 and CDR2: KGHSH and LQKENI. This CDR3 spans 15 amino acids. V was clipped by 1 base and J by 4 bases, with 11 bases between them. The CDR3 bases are TGTGCCAGCTCACCACGCAACAACGTAGGAAACACCATATATTTT. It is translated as CASSPRNNVGNTIYF.

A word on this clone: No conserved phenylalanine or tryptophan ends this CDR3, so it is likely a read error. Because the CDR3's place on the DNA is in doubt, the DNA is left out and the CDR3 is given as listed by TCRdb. The CDR3 spells CSARGRSGRAS. This chain uses TRBV20-1 with TRBJ2-3; the D call TRBD2 from the table was never checked on the DNA. In germline, CDR1 is DFQATT, CDR2 SNEGSKA (reference sequence). A total of 11 residues make up the CDR3, ends included.

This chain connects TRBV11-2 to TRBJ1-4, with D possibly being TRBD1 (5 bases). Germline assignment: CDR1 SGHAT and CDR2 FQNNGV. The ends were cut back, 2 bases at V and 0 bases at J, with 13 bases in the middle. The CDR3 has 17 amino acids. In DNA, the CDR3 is TGTGCCAGCAGCTTATATGTTGGGACTTCAACTAATGAAAAACTGTTTTTT. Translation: CASSLYVGTSTNEKLFF.

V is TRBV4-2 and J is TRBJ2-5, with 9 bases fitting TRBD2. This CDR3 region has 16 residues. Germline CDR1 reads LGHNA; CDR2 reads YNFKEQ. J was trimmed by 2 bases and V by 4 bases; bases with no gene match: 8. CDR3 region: CASSLTKTSGQETQYF. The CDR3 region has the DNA TGTGCCAGCAGCCTTACCAAGACTAGCGGACAAGAGACCCAGTACTTC.

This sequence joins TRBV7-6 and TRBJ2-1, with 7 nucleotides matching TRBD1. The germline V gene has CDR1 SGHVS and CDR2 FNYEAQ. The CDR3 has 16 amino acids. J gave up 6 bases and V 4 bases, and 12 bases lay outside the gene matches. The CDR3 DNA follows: TGTGCCAGCAGCTCCCCCCACACAGACAGGGTCAATGAGCAGTTCTTC. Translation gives CASSSPHTDRVNEQFF.

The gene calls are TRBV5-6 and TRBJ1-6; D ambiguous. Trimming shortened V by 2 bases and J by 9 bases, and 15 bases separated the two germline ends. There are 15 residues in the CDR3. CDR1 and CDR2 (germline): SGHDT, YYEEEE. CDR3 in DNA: TGTGCCAGCAGCTTCGGAACAAGCGTTGGTTCACCCCTCCACTTT. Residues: CASSFGTSVGSPLHF.

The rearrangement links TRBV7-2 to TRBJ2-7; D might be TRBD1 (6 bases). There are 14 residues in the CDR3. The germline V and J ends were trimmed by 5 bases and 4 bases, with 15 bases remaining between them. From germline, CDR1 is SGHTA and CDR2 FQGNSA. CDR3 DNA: TGTGCCAGCAGCCGTGGACGACAGGAATACGAGCAGTACTTC. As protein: CASSRGRQEYEQYF.

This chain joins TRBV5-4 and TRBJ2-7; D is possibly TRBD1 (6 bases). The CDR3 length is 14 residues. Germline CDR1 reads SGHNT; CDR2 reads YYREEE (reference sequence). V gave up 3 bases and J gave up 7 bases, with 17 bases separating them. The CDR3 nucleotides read TGTGCCAGCAGCTCGCCTAAAACAGGGCGGGAGCAGTACTTC. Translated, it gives CASSSPKTGREQYF.

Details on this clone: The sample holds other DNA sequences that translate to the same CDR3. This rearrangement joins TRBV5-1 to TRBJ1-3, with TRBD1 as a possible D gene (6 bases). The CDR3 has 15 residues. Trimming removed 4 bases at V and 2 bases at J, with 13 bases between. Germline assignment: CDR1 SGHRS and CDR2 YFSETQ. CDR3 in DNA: TGCGCCAGCAGCCCCCAGGGGCTTGCTGGAAACACCATATATTTT. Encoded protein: CASSPQGLAGNTIYF.

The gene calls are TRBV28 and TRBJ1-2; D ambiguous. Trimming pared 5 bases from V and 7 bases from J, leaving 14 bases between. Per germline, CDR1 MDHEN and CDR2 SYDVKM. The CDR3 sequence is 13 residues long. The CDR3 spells CASSGAKRLGYTF. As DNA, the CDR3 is TGTGCCAGCAGTGGAGCCAAGAGGCTTGGCTACACCTTC.

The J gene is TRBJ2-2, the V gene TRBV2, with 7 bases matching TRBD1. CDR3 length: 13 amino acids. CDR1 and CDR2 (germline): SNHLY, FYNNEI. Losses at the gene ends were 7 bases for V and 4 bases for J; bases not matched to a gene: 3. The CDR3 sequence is CASKQGTTGELFF. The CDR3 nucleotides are TGTGCCAGCAAACAGGGGACCACCGGGGAGCTGTTTTTT.

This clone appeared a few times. The CDR3 loop reads CAISESGGFPETQYF. As DNA, the CDR3 is TGTGCCATCAGTGAGTCGGGGGGTTTCCCAGAGACCCAGTACTTC. The V gene is TRBV10-3, the J gene TRBJ2-5; a possible D gene is TRBD2 (6 bases). This CDR3 region has 15 residues. V lost 0 bases and J lost 4, with 12 bases in between. In germline, CDR1 is ENHRY, CDR2 SYGVKD.

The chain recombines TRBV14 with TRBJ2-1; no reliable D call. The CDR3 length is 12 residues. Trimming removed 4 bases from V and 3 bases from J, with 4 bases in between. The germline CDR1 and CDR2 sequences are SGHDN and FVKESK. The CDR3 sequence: CASSPNYNEQFF. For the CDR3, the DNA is TGTGCCAGCAGCCCTAACTACAATGAGCAGTTCTTC.

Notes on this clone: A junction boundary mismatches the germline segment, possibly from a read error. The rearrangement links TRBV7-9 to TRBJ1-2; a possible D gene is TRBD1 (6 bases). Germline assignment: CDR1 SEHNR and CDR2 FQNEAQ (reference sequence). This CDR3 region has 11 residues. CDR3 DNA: TGTGCCAGCAGCTCGGGACACGGGATCTCGTTC. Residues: CASSSGHGISF.

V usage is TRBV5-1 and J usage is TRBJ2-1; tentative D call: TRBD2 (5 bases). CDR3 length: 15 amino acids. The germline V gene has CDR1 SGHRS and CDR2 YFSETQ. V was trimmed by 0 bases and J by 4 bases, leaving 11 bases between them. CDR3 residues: CASSLEDGVYNEQFF. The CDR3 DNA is TGCGCCAGCAGCTTGGAGGACGGGGTTTACAATGAGCAGTTCTTC.

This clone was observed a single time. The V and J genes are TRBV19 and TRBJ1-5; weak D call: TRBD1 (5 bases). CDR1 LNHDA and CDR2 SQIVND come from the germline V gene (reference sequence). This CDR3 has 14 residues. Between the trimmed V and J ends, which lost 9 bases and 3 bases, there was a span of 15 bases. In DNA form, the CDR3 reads TGTGCCAGCGGACATCCTAACCTCAATCAGCCCCAGCATTTT. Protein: CASGHPNLNQPQHF.

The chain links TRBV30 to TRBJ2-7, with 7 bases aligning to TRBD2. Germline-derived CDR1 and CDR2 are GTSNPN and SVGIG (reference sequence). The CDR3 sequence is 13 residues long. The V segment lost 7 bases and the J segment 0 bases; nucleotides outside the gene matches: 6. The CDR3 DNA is TGTGCCTCGAAAGCGGGACCCTCCTACGAGCAGTACTTC. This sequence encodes CASKAGPSYEQYF.

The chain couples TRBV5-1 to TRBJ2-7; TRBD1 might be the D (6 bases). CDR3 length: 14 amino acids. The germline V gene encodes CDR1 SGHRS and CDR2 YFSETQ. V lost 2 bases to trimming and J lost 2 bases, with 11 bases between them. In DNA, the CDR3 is TGCGCCAGCAGCTTTACCGGGACAACCTACGAGCAGTACTTC. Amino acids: CASSFTGTTYEQYF. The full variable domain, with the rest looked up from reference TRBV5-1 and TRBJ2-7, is KAGVTQTPRYLIKTRGQQVTLSCSPISGHRSVSWYQQTPGQGLQFLFEYFSETQRNKGNFPGRFSGRQFSNSRSEMNVSTLELGDSALYLCASSFTGTTYEQYFGPGTRLTVT.

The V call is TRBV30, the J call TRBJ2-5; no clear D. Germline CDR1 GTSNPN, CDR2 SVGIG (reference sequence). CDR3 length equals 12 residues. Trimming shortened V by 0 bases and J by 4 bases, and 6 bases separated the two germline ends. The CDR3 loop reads CAWSVRGETQYF. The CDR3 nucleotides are TGTGCCTGGAGTGTACGAGGAGAGACCCAGTACTTC.

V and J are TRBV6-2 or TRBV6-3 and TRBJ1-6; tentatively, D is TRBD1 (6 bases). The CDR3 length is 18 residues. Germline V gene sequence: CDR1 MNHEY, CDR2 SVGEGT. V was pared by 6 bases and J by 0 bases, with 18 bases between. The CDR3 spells CASSFSSGESSYNSPLHF. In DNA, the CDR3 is TGTGCCAGCAGCTTTTCCTCAGGGGAGAGCTCCTATAATTCACCCCTCCACTTT.

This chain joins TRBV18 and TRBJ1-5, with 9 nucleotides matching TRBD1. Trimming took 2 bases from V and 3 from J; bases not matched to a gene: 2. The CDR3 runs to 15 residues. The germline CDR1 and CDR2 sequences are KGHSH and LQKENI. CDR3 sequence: CASSPGTGINQPQHF. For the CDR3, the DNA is TGTGCCAGCTCACCAGGGACAGGGATCAATCAGCCCCAGCATTTT.

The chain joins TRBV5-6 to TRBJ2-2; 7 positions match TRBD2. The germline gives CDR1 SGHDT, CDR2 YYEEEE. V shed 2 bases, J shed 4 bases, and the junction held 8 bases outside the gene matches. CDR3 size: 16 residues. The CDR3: CASSFLGERGTGELFF. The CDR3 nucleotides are TGTGCCAGCAGCTTTCTAGGGGAGCGGGGCACCGGGGAGCTGTTTTTT.

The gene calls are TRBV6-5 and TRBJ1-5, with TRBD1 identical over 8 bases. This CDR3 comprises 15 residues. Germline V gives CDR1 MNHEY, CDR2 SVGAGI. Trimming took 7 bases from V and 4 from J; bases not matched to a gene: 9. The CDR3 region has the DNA TGTGCCAGCACCCCGGACAGGGCAAAGAATCAGCCCCAGCATTTT. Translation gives CASTPDRAKNQPQHF.

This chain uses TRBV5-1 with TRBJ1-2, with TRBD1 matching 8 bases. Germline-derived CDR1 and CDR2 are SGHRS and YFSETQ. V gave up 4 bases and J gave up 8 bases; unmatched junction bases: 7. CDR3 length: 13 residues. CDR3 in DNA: TGCGCCAGCAGCGTAACAGGGGGTGACGGCTACACCTTC. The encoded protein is CASSVTGGDGYTF.

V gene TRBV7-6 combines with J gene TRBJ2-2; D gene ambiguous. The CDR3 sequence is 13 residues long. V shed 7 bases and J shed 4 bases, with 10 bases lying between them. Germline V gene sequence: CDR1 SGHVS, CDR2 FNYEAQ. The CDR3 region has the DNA TGTGCCAGCACCGCTACCCTCACCGGGGAGCTGTTTTTT. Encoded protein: CASTATLTGELFF.

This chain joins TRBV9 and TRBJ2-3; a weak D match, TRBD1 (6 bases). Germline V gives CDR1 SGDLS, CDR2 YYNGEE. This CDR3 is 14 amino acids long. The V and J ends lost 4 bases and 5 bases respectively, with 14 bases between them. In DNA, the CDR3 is TGTGCCAGCAGCCCACGGACAGAGCGAGATACGCAGTATTTT. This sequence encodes CASSPRTERDTQYF.

DNA of the CDR3: TGTGCCAGCAGCCACCGATTACTAGCAGAGCAAGAGACCCAGTACTTC. Translation: CASSHRLLAEQETQYF. The chain is built from TRBV3-1 (or the pseudogene TRBV3-2) and TRBJ2-5; a possible D gene is TRBD2 (6 bases). The germline CDR1 and CDR2 sequences are LGHDT and YNNKEL (reference sequence). CDR3 length: 16 residues. V lost 3 bases and J lost 2, with 16 bases in between.

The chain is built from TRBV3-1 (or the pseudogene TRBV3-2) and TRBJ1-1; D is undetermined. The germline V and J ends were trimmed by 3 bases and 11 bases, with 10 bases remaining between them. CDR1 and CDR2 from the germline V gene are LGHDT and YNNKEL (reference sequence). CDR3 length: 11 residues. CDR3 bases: TGTGCCAGCAGCCAGCACACTACCGCTTTCTTT. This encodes CASSQHTTAFF.

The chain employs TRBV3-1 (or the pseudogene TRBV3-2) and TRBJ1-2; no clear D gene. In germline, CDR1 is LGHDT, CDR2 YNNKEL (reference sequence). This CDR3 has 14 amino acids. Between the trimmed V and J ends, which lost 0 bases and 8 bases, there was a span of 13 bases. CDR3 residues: CASSQDSRGYGYTF. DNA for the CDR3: TGTGCCAGCAGCCAAGATTCGAGAGGGTACGGCTACACCTTC.

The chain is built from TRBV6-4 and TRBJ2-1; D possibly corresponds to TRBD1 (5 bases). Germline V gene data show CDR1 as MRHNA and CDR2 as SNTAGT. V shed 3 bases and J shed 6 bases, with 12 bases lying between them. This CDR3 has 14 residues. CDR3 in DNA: TGTGCCAGCAGTGAATCCAGGGAAGCCAATGAGCAGTTCTTC. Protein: CASSESREANEQFF.